These 13 T cell receptor beta chains were sequenced from one sample in a study of blood T cell repertoires in COVID-19 (dated by TCRdb to the early 2020s). Receptors were amplified or captured by the immunoSEQ multiplex PCR assay. TCRdb provides this immuneACCESS table in a form limited to in-frame rearrangements. Some clones are lacking; in checked studies, under half of them reflect an unresolved V gene, and why the rest are absent is not known. This sample comprises 100,000 to 130,000 clones, 88% of them detected only once. The top ten clonotypes cover 2.4% of the sample. The sequencing input was peripheral blood. The receptor set was obtained from a human donor in a cohort sampled during active COVID-19.

This CDR3 reads CSVDTSGAETQYF. The CDR3 region has the DNA TGCAGCGTTGACACTAGCGGGGCGGAGACCCAGTACTTC. V and J are TRBV29-1 and TRBJ2-5, with 10 nucleotides matching TRBD2. This CDR3 has 13 amino acids. Losses at the gene ends were 3 bases for V and 5 bases for J; bases not matched to a gene: 3. Germline V gene data show CDR1 as SQVTM and CDR2 as ANQGSEA.

The CDR3 bases are TGTGCCAGCAGTGAATGGACTAGCGGGGGGTATGAGCAGTTCTTC. Its protein product is CASSEWTSGGYEQFF. The chain is built from TRBV25-1 and TRBJ2-1; 14 bases are a match to TRBD2. Germline-derived CDR1 and CDR2 are MGHDK and SYGVNS. The CDR3 is 15 amino acids. V lost 1 base and J lost 8; bases outside the gene matches: 1.

The chain is built from TRBV7-8 and TRBJ2-5; D uncertain. The germline V and J ends were trimmed by 6 bases and 1 base, with 12 bases remaining between them. From germline, CDR1 is SGHVS and CDR2 FQNEAQ. This CDR3 is 14 amino acids long. The CDR3 is CASRKNSLQETQYF. The CDR3 DNA follows: TGTGCCAGCAGGAAAAACTCCCTCCAAGAGACCCAGTACTTC.

The V and J genes are TRBV29-1 and TRBJ1-5; 7 bases fit TRBD1. Germline CDR1 reads SQVTM; CDR2 reads ANQGSEA. CDR3 length equals 15 residues. Unmatched junction bases numbered 13, after V lost 5 bases and J lost 6 bases. CDR3 residues: CSVSVAQGLGQPQHF. The DNA for the CDR3 is TGCAGCGTTTCTGTTGCACAGGGGCTGGGTCAGCCCCAGCATTTT.

V and J are TRBV5-1 and TRBJ1-1; D not certain. This CDR3 is 13 amino acids long. V shed 2 bases and J shed 8 bases, with 13 bases lying between them. From germline, CDR1 is SGHRS and CDR2 YFSETQ. The CDR3 region has the DNA TGCGCCAGCAGCTTACCACGAGGCGGGGAAGCTTTCTTT. Translated: CASSLPRGGEAFF.

The genes are TRBV9 and TRBJ2-3; 11 bases fit TRBD2. The germline gives CDR1 SGDLS, CDR2 YYNGEE. Germline trimming cut 5 bases from V and 0 bases from J; bases unmatched to any gene: 2. CDR3 length equals 15 residues. Here the CDR3 reads CASSLAGGSTDTQYF. The DNA for the CDR3 is TGTGCCAGCAGTCTAGCGGGGGGAAGCACAGATACGCAGTATTTT.

This clone was detected only a few times. The chain couples TRBV18 to TRBJ2-7; 10 nucleotides match TRBD1. Germline V gene lookup returns CDR1 KGHSH and CDR2 LQKENI. The length of the CDR3 is 15 residues. V was clipped by 3 bases and J by 6 bases; unmatched bases: 8. Here the CDR3 reads CASSPDWDRGSEQYF. CDR3 DNA: TGTGCCAGCTCACCGGACTGGGACAGGGGCAGCGAGCAGTACTTC.

V gene TRBV7-9 combines with J gene TRBJ2-5, with 8 bases matching TRBD2. This CDR3 spans 17 amino acids. The V segment lost 5 bases and the J segment 0 bases; nucleotides outside the gene matches: 11. The germline gives CDR1 SEHNR, CDR2 FQNEAQ (reference sequence). In DNA, the CDR3 is TGTGCCAGCAGCCCATCCCCCGCGGGGGGTTACCAAGAGACCCAGTACTTC. This codes for CASSPSPAGGYQETQYF.

The V and J genes are TRBV15 and TRBJ1-3; no reliable D call. V was clipped by 0 bases and J by 2 bases, with 8 bases between them. CDR3 size: 15 residues. Germline V gives CDR1 LNHNV, CDR2 YYDKDF (reference sequence). The chain's CDR3 is CATSRDSGAGNTIYF. CDR3 coding DNA: TGTGCCACCAGCAGAGACTCGGGAGCTGGAAACACCATATATTTT.

The V gene is TRBV7-9, the J gene TRBJ1-2; the D gene is possibly TRBD1 (5 bases). Trimming cost V 4 bases and J 6 bases, with 18 bases left between them. The length of the CDR3 is 15 residues. Germline V CDR1 and CDR2: SEHNR, FQNEAQ (reference sequence). CDR3: CASSSALGGAHGYTF. CDR3 bases: TGTGCCAGCAGCTCGGCCCTTGGAGGGGCGCATGGCTACACCTTC.

The chain recombines TRBV19 with TRBJ1-5; TRBD1 matches 7 bases. In germline, CDR1 is LNHDA, CDR2 SQIVND (reference sequence). The V and J ends lost 5 bases and 0 bases, in that order; junction bases with no gene match: 16. The CDR3 spans 19 residues. In DNA, the CDR3 is TGTGCCAGTAGTTCGGTCGGTACAGGGGAGATATATAGCAATCAGCCCCAGCATTTT. It specifies CASSSVGTGEIYSNQPQHF.

The chain carries TRBV18 and TRBJ2-1; 9 nucleotides line up with TRBD2. The CDR3 consists of 15 residues. V was pared by 6 bases and J by 3 bases, with 6 bases of the junction left unmatched. The germline V gene has CDR1 KGHSH and CDR2 LQKENI. Written as DNA, the CDR3 is TGTGCCAGCTCCCGCGGACTAGCGTTCTACAATGAGCAGTTCTTC. Translation gives CASSRGLAFYNEQFF.

This chain links TRBV27 with TRBJ1-3, with 12 bases lining up with TRBD1. The trim removed 8 bases at V and 4 bases at J, leaving 9 bases unmatched. This CDR3 spans 16 amino acids. The germline V gene encodes CDR1 MNHEY and CDR2 SMNVEV (reference sequence). The CDR3 nucleotides are TGTGCCAGCGGGCCGGGACAGGGGGCGAGGGGAAACACCATATATTTT. It encodes CASGPGQGARGNTIYF.